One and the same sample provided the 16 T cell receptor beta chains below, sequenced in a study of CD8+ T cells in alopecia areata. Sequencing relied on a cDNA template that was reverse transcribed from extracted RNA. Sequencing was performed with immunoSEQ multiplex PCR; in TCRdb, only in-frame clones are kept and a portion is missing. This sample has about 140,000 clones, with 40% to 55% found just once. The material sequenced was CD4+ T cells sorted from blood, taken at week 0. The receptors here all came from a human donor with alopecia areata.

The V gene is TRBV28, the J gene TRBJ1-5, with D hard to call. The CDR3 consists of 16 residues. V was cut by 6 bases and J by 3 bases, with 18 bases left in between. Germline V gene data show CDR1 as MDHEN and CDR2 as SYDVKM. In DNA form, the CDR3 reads TGTGCCAGCAGCACATCGGCAGCAAGCTACAATCAGCCCCAGCATTTT. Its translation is CASSTSAASYNQPQHF.

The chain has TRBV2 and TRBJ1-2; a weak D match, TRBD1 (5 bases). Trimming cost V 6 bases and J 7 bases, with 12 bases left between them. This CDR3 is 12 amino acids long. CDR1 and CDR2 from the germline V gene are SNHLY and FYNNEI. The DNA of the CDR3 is TGTGCCAGCAGGATCCTGGGGGGTGGCTACACCTTC. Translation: CASRILGGGYTF.

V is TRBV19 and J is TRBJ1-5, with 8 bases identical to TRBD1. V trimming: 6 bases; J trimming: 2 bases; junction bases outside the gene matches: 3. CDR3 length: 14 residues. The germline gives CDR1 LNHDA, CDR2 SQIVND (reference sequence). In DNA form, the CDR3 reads TGTGCCAGTAGCCCGACAGGGGGCAATCAGCCCCAGCATTTT. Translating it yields CASSPTGGNQPQHF.

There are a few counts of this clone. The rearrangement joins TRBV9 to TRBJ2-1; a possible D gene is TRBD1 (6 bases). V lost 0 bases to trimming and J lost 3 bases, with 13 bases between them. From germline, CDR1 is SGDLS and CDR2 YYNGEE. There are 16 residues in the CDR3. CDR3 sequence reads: CASSVVTGNGYNEQFF. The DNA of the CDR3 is TGTGCCAGCAGCGTAGTTACAGGGAATGGCTACAATGAGCAGTTCTTC.

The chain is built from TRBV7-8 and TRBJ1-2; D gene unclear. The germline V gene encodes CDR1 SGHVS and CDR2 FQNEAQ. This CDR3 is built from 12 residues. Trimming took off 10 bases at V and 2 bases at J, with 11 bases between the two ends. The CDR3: CATAHGNYGYTF. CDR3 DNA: TGTGCCACCGCCCACGGGAACTATGGCTACACCTTC.

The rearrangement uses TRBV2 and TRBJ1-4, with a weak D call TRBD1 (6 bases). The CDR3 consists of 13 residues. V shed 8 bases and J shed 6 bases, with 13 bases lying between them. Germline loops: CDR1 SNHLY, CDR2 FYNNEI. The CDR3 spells CASQQGGDEKLFF. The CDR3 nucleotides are TGTGCCAGCCAACAGGGAGGGGATGAAAAACTGTTTTTT.

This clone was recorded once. CDR3 nucleotides: TGTGCCAGCAGCGGGAACAGGGGTGGAAACACCATATATTTT. Its translation is CASSGNRGGNTIYF. The rearrangement joins TRBV7-8 to TRBJ1-3; 7 bases match TRBD1. J was trimmed by 3 bases and V by 5 bases; bases with no gene match: 4. The CDR3 has 14 residues. Looked up from germline, CDR1 is SGHVS and CDR2 is FQNEAQ.

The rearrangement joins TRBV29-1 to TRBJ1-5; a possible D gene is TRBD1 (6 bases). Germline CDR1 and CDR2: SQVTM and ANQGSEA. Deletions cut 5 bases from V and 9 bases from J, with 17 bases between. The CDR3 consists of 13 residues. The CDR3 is CSVLGQPGSPQHF. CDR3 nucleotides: TGCAGCGTTCTTGGACAGCCCGGGTCGCCCCAGCATTTT.

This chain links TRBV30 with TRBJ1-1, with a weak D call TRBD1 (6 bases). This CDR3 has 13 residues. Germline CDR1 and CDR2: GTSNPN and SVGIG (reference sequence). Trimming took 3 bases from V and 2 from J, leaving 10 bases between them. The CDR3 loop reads CAWRVDSNTEAFF. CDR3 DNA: TGTGCCTGGAGGGTGGACAGTAACACTGAAGCTTTCTTT.

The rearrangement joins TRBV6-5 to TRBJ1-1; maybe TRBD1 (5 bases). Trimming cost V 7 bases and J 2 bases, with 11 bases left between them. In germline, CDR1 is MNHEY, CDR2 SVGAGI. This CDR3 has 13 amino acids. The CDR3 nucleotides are TGTGCCAGCATCAGGACAACCAACACTGAAGCTTTCTTT. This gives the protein CASIRTTNTEAFF.

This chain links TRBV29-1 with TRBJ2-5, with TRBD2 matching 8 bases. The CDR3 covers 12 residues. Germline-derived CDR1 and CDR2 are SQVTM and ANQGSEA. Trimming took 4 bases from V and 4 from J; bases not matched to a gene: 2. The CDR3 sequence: CSVASGRETQYF. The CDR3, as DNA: TGCAGCGTTGCTAGCGGGCGAGAGACCCAGTACTTC.

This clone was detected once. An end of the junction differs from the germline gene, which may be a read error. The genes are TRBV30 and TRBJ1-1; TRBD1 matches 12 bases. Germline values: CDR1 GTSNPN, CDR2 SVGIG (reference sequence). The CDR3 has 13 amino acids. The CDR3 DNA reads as TGCGCCGGGACAGGGGGCGCGGACACTGAAGCTTTCTTT. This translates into CAGTGGADTEAFF.

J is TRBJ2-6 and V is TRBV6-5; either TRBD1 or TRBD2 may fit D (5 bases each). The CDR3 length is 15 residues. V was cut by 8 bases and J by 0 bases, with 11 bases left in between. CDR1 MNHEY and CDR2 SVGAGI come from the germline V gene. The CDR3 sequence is CASGDGTSGANVLTF. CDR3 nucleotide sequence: TGTGCCAGCGGGGACGGGACCTCTGGGGCCAACGTCCTGACTTTC.

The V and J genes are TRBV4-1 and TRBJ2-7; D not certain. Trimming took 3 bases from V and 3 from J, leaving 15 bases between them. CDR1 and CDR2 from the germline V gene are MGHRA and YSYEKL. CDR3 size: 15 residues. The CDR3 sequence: CASSQDLTGYYEQYF. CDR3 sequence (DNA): TGCGCCAGCAGCCAGGATCTGACTGGATACTACGAGCAGTACTTC.

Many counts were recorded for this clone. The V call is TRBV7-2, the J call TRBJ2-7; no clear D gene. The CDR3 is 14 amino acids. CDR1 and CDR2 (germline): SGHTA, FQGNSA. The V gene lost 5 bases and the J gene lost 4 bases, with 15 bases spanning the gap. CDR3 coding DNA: TGTGCCAGCAGCCCGACCGCACCGGCTTACGAGCAGTACTTC. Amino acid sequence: CASSPTAPAYEQYF.

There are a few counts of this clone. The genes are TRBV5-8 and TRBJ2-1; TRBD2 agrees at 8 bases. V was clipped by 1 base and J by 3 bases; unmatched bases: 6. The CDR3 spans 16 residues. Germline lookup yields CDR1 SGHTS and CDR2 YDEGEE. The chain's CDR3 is CASSLKRLAGYNEQFF. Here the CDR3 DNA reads TGTGCCAGCAGCTTGAAGCGGCTAGCGGGCTACAATGAGCAGTTCTTC. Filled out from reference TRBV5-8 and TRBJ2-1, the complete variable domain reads EAGVTQSPTHLIKTRGQQATLRCSPISGHTSVYWYQQALGLGLQFLLWYDEGEERNRGNFPPRFSGRQFPNYSSELNVNALELEDSALYLCASSLKRLAGYNEQFFGPGTRLTVL.